Below, one T cell receptor beta chain is given with its context. Its antigen remains unidentified. The data derive from a study of blood T cells in healthy people across ages. Trimming at V came to 5 bases and at J to 4 bases, leaving 11 bases not matched to a gene. Germline loops: CDR1 MNHNS, CDR2 SASEGT. The CDR3 length is 16 residues. Study conclusions and caveats: Naive CD4+ cell counts and diversity both ran higher in long-lived than in aged donors.

Sample-barcoded 5' priming and a J-beta primer mix drove a second PCR of about 6 to 12 cycles. Every cDNA was tagged by a template-switch adaptor with 12 random nucleotides. Sequencing recovered at least 2.5 million CDR3-containing paired-end reads from each sample. TCRdb fed the 5' RACE reads into MiXCR, producing one record per CDR3 protein. This table has hundreds of thousands of distinct CDR3 sequences, roughly 43% appearing once. The source of this sequence is a man older than 75 in good health. Sequenced material: blood. J is TRBJ1-5 and V is TRBV6-1; 7 nucleotides match TRBD1. The CDR3 bases are TGTGCCAGCAGTCCCGATCCGGGGACAGTTAATCAGCCCCAGCATTTT. Translated: CASSPDPGTVNQPQHF.